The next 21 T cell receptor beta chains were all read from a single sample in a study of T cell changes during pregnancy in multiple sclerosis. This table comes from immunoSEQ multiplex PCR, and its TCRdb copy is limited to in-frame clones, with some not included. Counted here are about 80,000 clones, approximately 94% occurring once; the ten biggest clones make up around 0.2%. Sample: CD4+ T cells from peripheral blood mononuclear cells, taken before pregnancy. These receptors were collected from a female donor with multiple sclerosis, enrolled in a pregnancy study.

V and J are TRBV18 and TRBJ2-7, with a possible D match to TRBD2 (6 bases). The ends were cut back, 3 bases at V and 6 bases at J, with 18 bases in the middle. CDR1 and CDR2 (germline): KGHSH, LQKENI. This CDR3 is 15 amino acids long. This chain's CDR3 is CASSPKTSGPFEQYF. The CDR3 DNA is TGTGCCAGCTCACCTAAGACTAGTGGACCCTTCGAGCAGTACTTC.

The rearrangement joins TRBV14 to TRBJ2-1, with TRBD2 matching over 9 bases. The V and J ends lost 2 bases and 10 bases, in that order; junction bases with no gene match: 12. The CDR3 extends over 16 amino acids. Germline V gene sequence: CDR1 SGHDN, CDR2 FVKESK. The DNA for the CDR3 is TGTGCCAGCAGCCAATCTAGCGGGACAGCTTACGGGGAGCAGTTCTTC. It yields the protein CASSQSSGTAYGEQFF.

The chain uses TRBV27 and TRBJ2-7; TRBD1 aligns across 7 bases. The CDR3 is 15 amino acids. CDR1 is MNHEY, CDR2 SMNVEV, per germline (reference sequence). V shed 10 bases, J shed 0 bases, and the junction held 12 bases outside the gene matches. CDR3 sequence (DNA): TGTGCCACAGGGATGACAGGGCACTCCTCCTACGAGCAGTACTTC. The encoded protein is CATGMTGHSSYEQYF.

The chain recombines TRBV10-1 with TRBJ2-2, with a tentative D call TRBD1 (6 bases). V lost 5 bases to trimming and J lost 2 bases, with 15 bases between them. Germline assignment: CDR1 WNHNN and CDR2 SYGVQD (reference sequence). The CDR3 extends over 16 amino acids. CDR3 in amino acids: CASSRGTGVNTGELFF. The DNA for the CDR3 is TGCGCCAGCAGTAGGGGGACCGGGGTTAACACCGGGGAGCTGTTTTTT.

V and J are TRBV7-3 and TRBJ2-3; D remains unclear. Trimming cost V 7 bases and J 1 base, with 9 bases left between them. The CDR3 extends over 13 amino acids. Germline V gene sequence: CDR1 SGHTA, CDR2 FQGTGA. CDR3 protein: CASTQPGTDTQYF. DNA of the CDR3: TGTGCCAGCACACAGCCTGGCACAGATACGCAGTATTTT.

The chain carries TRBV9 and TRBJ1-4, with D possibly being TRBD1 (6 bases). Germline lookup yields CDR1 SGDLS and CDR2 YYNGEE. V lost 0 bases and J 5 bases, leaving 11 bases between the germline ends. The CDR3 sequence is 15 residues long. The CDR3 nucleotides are TGTGCCAGCAGCGTAGCTATAGGGGGAAATGAAAAACTGTTTTTT. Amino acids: CASSVAIGGNEKLFF.

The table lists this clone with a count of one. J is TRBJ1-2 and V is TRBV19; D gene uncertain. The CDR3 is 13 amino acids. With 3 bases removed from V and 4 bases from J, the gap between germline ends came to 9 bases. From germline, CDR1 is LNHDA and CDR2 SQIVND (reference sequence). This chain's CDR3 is CASSINRSYGYTF. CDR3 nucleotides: TGTGCCAGTAGTATTAATCGGTCCTATGGCTACACCTTC.

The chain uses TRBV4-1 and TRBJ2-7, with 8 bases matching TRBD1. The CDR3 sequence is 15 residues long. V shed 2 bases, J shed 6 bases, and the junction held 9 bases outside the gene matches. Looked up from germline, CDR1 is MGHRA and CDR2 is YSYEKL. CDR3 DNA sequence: TGCGCCAGCAGCCAACCAAGGACAGGGAATGGCGAGCAGTACTTC. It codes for CASSQPRTGNGEQYF.

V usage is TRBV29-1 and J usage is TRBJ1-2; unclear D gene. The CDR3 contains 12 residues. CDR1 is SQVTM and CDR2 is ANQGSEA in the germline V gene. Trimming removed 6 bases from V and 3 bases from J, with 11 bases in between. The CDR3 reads CSVVDTYYGYTF. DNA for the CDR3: TGCAGCGTAGTAGATACCTACTATGGCTACACCTTC.

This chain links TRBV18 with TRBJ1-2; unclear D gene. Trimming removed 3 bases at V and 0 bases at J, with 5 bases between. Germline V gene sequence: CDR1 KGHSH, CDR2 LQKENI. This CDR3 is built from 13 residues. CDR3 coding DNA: TGTGCCAGCTCACCCTCAGCTAACTATGGCTACACCTTC. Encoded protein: CASSPSANYGYTF.

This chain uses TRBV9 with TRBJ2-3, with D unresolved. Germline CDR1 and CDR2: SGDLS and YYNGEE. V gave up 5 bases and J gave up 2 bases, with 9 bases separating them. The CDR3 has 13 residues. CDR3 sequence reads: CASSTQNTDTQYF. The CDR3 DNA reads TGTGCCAGCAGTACACAGAACACAGATACGCAGTATTTT.

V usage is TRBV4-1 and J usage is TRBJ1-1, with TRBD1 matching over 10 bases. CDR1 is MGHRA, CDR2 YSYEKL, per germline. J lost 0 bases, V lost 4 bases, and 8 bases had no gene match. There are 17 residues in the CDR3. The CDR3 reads CASSPWGGQGLNTEAFF. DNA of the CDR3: TGCGCCAGCAGCCCATGGGGGGGACAGGGGTTGAACACTGAAGCTTTCTTT.

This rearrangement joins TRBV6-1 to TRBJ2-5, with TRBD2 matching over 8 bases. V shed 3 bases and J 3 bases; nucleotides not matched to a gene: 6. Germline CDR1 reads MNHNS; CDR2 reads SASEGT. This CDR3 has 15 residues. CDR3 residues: CASSDLGTRKETQYF. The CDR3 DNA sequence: TGTGCCAGCAGTGACCTCGGGACTAGGAAAGAGACCCAGTACTTC.

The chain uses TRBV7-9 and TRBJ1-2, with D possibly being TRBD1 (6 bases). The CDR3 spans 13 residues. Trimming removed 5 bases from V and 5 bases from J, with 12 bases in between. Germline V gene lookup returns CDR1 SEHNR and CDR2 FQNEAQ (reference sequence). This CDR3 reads CASSVQGGYGYTF. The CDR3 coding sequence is TGTGCCAGCAGCGTACAGGGTGGATATGGCTACACCTTC. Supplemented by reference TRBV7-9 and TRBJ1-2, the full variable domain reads DTGVSQNPRHKITKRGQNVTFRCDPISEHNRLYWYRQTLGQGPEFLTYFQNEAQLEKSRLLSDRFSAERPKGSFSTLEIQRTEQGDSAMYLCASSVQGGYGYTFGSGTRLTVV.

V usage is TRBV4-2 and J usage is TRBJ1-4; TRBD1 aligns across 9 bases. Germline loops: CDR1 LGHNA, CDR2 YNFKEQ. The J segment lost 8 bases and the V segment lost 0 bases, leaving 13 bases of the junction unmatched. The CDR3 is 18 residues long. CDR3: CASSQDRGTGGGSEKLFF. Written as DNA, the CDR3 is TGTGCCAGCAGCCAAGATAGAGGTACAGGGGGCGGAAGCGAAAAACTGTTTTTT.

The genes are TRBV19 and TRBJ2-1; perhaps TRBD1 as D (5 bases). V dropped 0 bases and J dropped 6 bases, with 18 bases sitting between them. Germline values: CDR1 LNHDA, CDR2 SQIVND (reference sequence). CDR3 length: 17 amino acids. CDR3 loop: CASSIDIGAPTANEQFF. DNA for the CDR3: TGTGCCAGTAGTATAGACATAGGGGCGCCCACCGCCAATGAGCAGTTCTTC.

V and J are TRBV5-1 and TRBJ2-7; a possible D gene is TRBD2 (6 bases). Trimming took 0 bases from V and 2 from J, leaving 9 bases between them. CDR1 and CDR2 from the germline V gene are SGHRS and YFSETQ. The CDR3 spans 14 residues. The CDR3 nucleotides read TGCGCCAGCAGCTTGGAGGCGGGACCCTACGAGCAGTACTTC. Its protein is CASSLEAGPYEQYF.

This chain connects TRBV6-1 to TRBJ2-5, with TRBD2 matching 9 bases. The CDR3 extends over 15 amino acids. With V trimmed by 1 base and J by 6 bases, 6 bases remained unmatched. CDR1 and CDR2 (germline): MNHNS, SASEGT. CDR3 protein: CASSEEGLAGKTQYF. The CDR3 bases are TGTGCCAGCAGTGAAGAGGGACTAGCCGGGAAGACCCAGTACTTC.

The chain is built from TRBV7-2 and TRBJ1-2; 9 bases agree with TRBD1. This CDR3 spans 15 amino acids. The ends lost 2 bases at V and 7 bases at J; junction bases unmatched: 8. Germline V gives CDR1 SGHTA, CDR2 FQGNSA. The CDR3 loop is CASSLYGGQGFGYTF. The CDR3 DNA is TGTGCCAGCAGCTTATATGGGGGACAGGGATTTGGCTACACCTTC.

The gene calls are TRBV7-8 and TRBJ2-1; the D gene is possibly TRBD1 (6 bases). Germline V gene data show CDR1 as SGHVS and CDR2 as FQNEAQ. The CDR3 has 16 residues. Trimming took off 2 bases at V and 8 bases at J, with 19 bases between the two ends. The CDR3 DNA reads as TGTGCCAGCAGCTTATCCGCGGACACCCGACAGGATGAGCAGTTCTTC. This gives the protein CASSLSADTRQDEQFF. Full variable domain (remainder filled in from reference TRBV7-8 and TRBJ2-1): GAGVSQSPRYKVAKRGQDVALRCDPISGHVSLFWYQQALGQGPEFLTYFQNEAQLDKSGLPSDRFFAERPEGSVSTLKIQRTQQEDSAVYLCASSLSADTRQDEQFFGPGTRLTVL.

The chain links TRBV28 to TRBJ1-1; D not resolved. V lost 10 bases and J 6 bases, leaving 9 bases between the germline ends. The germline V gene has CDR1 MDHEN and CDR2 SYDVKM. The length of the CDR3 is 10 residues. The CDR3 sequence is CATSGSEAFF. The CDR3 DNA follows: TGTGCCACCTCAGGTTCTGAAGCTTTCTTT.